This TCR beta chain is from a study of shared clonotypes between healthy human individuals. Concerning this clone itself: Its target is not known. In the same sample, other DNA sequences code for this CDR3.

Here immunoSEQ multiplex PCR was the method, and the copy in TCRdb shows in-frame clones only, minus some. Here the sample spans roughly 2 million clones, approximately 96% being singletons. Study observations and caveats: It was the non-shared clonotypes that had lower generation probabilities than clonotypes shared by all four donors. At large depth, rarefaction still showed sorted-subset sequencing to be incomplete.

The origin of this receptor is a man between 18 and 35 years old in good health. The specimen was naive CD4+ T cells sorted from blood. Regarding subset: CD45RA+ positively selected.

In DNA form, the CDR3 reads TGTGCCAGCAGCGTAGAAGGGGCTAGCAATCAGCCCCAGCATTTT. Translation: CASSVEGASNQPQHF. This chain connects TRBV9 to TRBJ1-5; possible D gene TRBD1, 5 bases. V lost 0 bases, J lost 0 bases, and 7 bases lay in between. This CDR3 region has 15 residues. Germline V gene data show CDR1 as SGDLS and CDR2 as YYNGEE.